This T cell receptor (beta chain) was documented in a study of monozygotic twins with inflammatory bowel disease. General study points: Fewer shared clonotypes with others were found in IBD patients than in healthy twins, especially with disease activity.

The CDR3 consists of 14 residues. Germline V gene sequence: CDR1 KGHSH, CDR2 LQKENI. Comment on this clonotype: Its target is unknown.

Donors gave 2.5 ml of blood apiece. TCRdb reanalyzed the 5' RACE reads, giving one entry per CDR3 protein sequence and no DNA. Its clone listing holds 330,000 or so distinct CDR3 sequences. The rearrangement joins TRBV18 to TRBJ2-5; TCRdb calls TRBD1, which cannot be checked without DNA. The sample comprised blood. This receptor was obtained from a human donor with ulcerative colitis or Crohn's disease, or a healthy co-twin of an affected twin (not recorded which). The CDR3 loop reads CASSRTGGGETQYF.